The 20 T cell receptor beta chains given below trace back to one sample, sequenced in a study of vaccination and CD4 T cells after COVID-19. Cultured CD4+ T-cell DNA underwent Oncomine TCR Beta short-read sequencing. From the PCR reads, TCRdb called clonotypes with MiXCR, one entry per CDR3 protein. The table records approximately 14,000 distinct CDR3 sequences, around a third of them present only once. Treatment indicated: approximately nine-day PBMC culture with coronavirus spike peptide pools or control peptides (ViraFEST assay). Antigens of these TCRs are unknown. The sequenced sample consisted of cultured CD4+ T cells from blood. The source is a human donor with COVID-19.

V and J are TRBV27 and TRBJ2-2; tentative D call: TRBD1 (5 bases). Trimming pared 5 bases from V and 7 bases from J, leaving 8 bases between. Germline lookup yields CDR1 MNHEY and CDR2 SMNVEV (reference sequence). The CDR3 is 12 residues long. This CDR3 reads CASSHRGGELFF. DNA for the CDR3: TGTGCCAGCAGTCATAGGGGCGGGGAGCTGTTTTTT.

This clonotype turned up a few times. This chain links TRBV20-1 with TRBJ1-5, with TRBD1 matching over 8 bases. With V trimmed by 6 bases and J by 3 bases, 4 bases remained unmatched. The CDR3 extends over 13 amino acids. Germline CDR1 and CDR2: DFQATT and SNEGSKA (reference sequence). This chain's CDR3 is CSATTGVNQPQHF. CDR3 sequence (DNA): TGCAGTGCAACGACAGGGGTCAATCAGCCCCAGCATTTT.

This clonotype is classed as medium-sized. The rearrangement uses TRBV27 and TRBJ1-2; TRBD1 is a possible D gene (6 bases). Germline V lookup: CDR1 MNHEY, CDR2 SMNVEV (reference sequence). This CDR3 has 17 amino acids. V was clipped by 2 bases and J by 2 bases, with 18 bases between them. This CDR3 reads CASSLRFWAGGNYGYTF. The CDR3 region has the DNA TGTGCCAGCAGTTTACGGTTTTGGGCGGGGGGCAACTATGGCTACACCTTC.

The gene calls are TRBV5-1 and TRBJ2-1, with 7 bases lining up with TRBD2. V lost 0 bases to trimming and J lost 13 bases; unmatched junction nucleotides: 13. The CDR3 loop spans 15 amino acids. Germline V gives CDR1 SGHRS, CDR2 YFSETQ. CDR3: CASSLAVGGTGGQFF. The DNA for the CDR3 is TGCGCCAGCAGCTTGGCCGTTGGGGGAACGGGGGGACAGTTCTTC. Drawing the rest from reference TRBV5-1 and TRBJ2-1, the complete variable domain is KAGVTQTPRYLIKTRGQQVTLSCSPISGHRSVSWYQQTPGQGLQFLFEYFSETQRNKGNFPGRFSGRQFSNSRSEMNVSTLELGDSALYLCASSLAVGGTGGQFFGPGTRLTVL.

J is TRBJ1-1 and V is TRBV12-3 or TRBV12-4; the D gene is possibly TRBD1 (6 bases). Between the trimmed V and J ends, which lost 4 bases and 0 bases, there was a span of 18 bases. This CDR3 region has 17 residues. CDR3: CASSSRVGGAMNTEAFF. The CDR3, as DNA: TGTGCCAGCAGTTCTCGTGTGGGGGGGGCTATGAACACTGAAGCTTTCTTT.

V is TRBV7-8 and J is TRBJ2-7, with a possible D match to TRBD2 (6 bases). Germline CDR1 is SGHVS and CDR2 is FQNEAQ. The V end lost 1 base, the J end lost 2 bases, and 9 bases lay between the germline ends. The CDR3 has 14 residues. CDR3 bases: TGTGCCAGCAGCTTAGGTGGAGGGCCCTACGAGCAGTACTTC. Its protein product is CASSLGGGPYEQYF.

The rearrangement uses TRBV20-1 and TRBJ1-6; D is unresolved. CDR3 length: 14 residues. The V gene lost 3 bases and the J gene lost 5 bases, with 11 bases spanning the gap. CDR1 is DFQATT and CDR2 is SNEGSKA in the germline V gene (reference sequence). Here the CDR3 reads CSASLVSDNSPLHF. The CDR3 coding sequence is TGCAGTGCTAGTCTGGTATCGGATAATTCACCCCTCCACTTT.

CDR3 in amino acids: CASSIPRGRGTNSPLHF. The CDR3 DNA sequence: TGTGCCAGCAGCATCCCTCGGGGCAGGGGGACTAATTCACCCCTCCACTTT. This chain connects TRBV6-1 to TRBJ1-6; TRBD1 agrees at 7 bases. Unmatched junction bases numbered 14, after V lost 6 bases and J lost 6 bases. From germline, CDR1 is MNHNS and CDR2 SASEGT. The CDR3 sequence is 17 residues long.

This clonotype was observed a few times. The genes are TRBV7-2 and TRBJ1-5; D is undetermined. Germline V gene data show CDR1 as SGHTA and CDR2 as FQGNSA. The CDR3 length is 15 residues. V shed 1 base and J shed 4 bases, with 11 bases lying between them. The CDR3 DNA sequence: TGTGCCAGCAGCTTAGATCTTATGGGGAATCAGCCCCAGCATTTT. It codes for CASSLDLMGNQPQHF.

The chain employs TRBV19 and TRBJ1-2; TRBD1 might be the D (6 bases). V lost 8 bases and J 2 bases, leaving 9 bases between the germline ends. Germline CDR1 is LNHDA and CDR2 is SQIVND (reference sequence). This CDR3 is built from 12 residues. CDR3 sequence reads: CASVDRNYGYTF. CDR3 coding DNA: TGTGCCAGTGTCGACAGGAACTATGGCTACACCTTC.

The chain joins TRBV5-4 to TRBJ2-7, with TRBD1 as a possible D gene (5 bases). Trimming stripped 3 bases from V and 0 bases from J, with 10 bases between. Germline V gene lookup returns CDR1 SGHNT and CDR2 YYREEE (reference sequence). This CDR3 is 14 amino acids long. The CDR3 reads CASSSGSYSYEQYF. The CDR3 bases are TGTGCCAGCAGCTCAGGGTCCTACTCCTACGAGCAGTACTTC. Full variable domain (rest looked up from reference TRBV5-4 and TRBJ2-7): ETGVTQSPTHLIKTRGQQVTLRCSSQSGHNTVSWYQQALGQGPQFIFQYYREEENGRGNFPPRFSGLQFPNYSSELNVNALELDDSALYLCASSSGSYSYEQYFGPGTRLTVT.

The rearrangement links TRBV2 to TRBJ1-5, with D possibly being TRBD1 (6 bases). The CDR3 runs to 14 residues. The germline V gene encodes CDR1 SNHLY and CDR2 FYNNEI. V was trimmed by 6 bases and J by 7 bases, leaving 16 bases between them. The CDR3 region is CASRGAQGTQPQHF. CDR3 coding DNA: TGTGCCAGCAGGGGAGCACAGGGCACCCAGCCCCAGCATTTT.

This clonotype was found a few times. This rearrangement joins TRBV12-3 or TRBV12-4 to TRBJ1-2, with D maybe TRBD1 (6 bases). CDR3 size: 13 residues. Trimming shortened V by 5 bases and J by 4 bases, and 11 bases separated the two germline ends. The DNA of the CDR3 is TGTGCCAGCAGTGCGGACAGTAGCTATGGCTACACCTTC. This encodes CASSADSSYGYTF.

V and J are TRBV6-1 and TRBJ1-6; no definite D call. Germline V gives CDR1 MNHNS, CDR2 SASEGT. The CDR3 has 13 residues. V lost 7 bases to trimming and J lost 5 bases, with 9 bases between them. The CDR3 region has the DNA TGTGCCAGCAAGGCTGTAGATAATTCACCCCTCCACTTT. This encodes CASKAVDNSPLHF.

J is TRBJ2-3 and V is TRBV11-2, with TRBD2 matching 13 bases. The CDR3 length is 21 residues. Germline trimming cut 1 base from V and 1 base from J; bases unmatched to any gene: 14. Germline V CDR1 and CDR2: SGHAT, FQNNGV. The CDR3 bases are TGTGCCAGCAGCTTAGCCCCCCGACTAGCGGGGGGATCCCGCGGCACAGATACGCAGTATTTT. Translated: CASSLAPRLAGGSRGTDTQYF. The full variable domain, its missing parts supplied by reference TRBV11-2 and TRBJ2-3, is EAGVAQSPRYKIIEKRQSVAFWCNPISGHATLYWYQQILGQGPKLLIQFQNNGVVDDSQLPKDRFSAERLKGVDSTLKIQPAKLEDSAVYLCASSLAPRLAGGSRGTDTQYFGPGTRLTVL.

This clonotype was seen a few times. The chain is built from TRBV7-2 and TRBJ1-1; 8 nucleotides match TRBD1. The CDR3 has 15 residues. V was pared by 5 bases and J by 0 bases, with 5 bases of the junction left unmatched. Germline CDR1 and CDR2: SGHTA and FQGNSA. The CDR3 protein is CASSPHRGMNTEAFF. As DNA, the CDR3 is TGTGCCAGCAGCCCCCACAGGGGGATGAACACTGAAGCTTTCTTT.

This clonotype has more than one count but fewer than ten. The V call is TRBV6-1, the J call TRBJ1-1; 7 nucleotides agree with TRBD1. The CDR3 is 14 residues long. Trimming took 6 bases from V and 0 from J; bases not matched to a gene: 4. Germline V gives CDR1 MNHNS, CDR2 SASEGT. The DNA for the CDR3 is TGTGCCAGCAGCCGGGACAGCATGAACACTGAAGCTTTCTTT. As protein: CASSRDSMNTEAFF.

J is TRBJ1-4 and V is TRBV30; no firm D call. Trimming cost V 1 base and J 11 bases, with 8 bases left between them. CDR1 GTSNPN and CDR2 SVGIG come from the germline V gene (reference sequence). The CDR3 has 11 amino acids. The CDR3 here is CAWSEGRKLFF. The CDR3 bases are TGTGCCTGGAGTGAAGGCAGGAAACTGTTTTTT.

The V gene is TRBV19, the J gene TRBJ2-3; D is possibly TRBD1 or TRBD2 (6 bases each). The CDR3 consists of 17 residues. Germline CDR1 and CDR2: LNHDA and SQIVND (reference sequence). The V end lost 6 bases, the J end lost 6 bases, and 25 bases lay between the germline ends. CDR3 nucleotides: TGTGCCAGTAGCCTCCAAGCGACAGGCGGGAAGACCGATACGCAGTATTTT. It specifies CASSLQATGGKTDTQYF. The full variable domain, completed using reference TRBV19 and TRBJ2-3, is DGGITQSPKYLFRKEGQNVTLSCEQNLNHDAMYWYRQDPGQGLRLIYYSQIVNDFQKGDIAEGYSVSREKKESFPLTVTSAQKNPTAFYLCASSLQATGGKTDTQYFGPGTRLTVL.

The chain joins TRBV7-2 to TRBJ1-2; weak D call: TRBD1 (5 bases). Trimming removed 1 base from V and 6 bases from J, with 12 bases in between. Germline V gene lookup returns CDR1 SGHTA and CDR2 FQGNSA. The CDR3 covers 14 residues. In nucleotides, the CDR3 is TGTGCCAGCAGCTTAGTTCGGGGCCCCGATGGCTACACCTTC. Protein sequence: CASSLVRGPDGYTF.